The TCR beta chain described here comes from a study of metastatic and nonmetastatic thyroid tumors. Study background: Repertoire comparison spanned blood and tumor or nodule tissue of malignant and benign thyroid patients. Study-wide findings and caveats: Significantly higher TCR beta diversity was reportedly seen in malignant thyroid tumors than benign nodules, in blood and tumor.

This CDR3 has 16 amino acids. Germline trimming cut 0 bases from V and 6 bases from J; bases unmatched to any gene: 10. Germline-derived CDR1 and CDR2 are SGHDT and YYEEEE. Before thyroid surgery, none of the patients had received any treatment. In regard to this clone: Its specificity is not known.

TCRdb re-called clones from the PCR reads using MiXCR. In the table there are about 7,900 clones, approximately 27% of which are singletons. The V and J genes are TRBV5-6 and TRBJ1-2, with TRBD1 identical over 8 bases. This receptor was identified in a female donor with papillary thyroid cancer or a benign thyroid nodule (not recorded which). Some clones in this sample may be carry-over from other donors' samples. Sample: adjacent normal tissue. The CDR3 is CASSLAARTGFNGYTF. DNA for the CDR3: TGTGCCAGCAGCTTGGCCGCGAGGACAGGGTTTAATGGCTACACCTTC. Full variable domain (remainder filled in from reference TRBV5-6 and TRBJ1-2): DAGVTQSPTHLIKTRGQQVTLRCSPKSGHDTVSWYQQALGQGPQFIFQYYEEEERQRGNFPDRFSGHQFPNYSSELNVNALLLGDSALYLCASSLAARTGFNGYTFGSGTRLTVV.